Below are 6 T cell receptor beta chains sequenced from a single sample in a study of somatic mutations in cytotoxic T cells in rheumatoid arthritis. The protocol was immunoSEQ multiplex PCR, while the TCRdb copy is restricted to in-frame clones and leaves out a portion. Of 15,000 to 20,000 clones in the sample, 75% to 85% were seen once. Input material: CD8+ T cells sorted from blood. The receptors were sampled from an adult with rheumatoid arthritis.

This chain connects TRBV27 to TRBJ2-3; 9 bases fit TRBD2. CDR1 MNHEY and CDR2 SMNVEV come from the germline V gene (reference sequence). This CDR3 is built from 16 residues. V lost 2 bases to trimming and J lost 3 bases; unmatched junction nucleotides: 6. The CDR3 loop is CASSLGAGGLTDTQYF. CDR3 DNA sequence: TGTGCCAGCAGTTTAGGGGCGGGAGGGCTTACAGATACGCAGTATTTT.

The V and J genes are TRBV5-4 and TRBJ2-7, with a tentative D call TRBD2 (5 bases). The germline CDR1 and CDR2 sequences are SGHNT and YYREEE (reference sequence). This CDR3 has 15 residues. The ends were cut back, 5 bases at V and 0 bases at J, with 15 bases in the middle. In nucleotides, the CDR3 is TGTGCCAGCAGTTCTCCGGGCGGGTCCTCCTACGAGCAGTACTTC. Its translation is CASSSPGGSSYEQYF.

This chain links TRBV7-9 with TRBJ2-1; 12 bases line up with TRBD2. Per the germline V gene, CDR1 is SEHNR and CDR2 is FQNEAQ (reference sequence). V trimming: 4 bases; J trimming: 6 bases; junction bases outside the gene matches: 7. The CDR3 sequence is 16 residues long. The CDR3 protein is CASSSRTSGKINEQFF. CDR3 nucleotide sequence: TGTGCCAGCAGCTCGAGGACTAGCGGGAAGATCAATGAGCAGTTCTTC.

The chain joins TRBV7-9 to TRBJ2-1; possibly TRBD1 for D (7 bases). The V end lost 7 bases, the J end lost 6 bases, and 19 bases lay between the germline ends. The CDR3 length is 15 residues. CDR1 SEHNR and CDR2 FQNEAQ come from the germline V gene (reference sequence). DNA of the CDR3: TGTGCCAGCAACCAGGCAGGGGGGTTTGGCAATGAGCAGTTCTTC. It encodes CASNQAGGFGNEQFF. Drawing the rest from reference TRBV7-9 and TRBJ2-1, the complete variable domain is DTGVSQNPRHKITKRGQNVTFRCDPISEHNRLYWYRQTLGQGPEFLTYFQNEAQLEKSRLLSDRFSAERPKGSFSTLEIQRTEQGDSAMYLCASNQAGGFGNEQFFGPGTRLTVL.

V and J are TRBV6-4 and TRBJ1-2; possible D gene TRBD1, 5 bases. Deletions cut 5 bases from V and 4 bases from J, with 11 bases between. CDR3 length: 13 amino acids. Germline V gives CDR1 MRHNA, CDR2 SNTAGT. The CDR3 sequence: CASSSGTSYGYTF. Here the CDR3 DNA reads TGTGCCAGCAGTTCCGGGACGAGCTATGGCTACACCTTC.

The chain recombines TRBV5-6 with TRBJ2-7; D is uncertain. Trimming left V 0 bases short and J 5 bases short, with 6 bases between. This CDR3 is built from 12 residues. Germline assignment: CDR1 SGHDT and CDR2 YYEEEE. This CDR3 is CASSLAVDEQYF. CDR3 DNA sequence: TGTGCCAGCAGCTTGGCCGTCGACGAGCAGTACTTC. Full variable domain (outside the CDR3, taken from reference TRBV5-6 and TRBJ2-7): DAGVTQSPTHLIKTRGQQVTLRCSPKSGHDTVSWYQQALGQGPQFIFQYYEEEERQRGNFPDRFSGHQFPNYSSELNVNALLLGDSALYLCASSLAVDEQYFGPGTRLTVT.